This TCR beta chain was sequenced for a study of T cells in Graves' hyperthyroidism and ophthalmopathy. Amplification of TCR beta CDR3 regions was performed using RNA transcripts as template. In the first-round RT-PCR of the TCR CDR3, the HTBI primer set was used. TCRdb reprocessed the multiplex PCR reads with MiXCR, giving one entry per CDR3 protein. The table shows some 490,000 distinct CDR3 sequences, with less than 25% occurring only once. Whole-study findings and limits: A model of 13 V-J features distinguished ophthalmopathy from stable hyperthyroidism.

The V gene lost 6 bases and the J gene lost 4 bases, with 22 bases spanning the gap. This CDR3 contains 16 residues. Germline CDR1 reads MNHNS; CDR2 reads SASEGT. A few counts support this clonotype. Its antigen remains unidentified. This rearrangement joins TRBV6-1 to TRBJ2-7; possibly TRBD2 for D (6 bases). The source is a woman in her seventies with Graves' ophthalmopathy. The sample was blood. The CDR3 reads CASRRSPSDPLYEQYF. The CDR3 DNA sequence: TGTGCCAGCAGGAGGAGCCCTAGCGACCCGTTGTACGAGCAGTACTTC.